Included here is one T cell receptor (beta chain) sequence, with context. Antigen specificity is unknown. Different DNA sequences within this sample yield the same CDR3. The entry originates in a study of beta chain features in type 1 diabetes. Study-wide background: Sorted cell examination encompassed 100 million to 110 million cells across all samples. Study results and caveats: Among all four CD4+ subsets, Type 1 diabetes patients had TCRB CDR3s that were moderately but significantly shorter. TCRB repertoires of naive, central memory and Treg cells appeared more similar among patients than among healthy donors.

The V end lost 5 bases, the J end lost 5 bases, and 6 bases lay between the germline ends. Looked up from germline, CDR1 is SEHNR and CDR2 is FQNEAQ (reference sequence). The CDR3 extends over 12 amino acids. Every bit of the isolated RNA underwent reverse transcription, so sequencing read expressed TCRB transcripts. A few million reads were obtained on average from naive, central memory and regulatory T cell samples. The method was immunoSEQ multiplex PCR; TCRdb's version includes in-frame clones alone and lacks a portion of them. This sample has around 430,000 clones, with roughly 31% found just once.

The rearrangement links TRBV7-9 to TRBJ2-2; no clear D. The receptor comes from a man aged 18-30 years in good health. Sequenced material: naive CD4+ T cells from blood. In DNA, the CDR3 is TGTGCCAGCAGCCCTGTTACCGGGGAGCTGTTTTTT. This encodes CASSPVTGELFF.